Listed here are 22 T cell receptor beta chains from one sample, sequenced in a study of T cell repertoires in cytomegalovirus infection. Each CDR3 protein is one row after TCRdb ran MiXCR on the reads. In the table there are around 360,000 distinct CDR3 sequences, approximately 35% of which are singletons. These TCRs are of unknown antigen specificity. The material sequenced was cultured PBMCs, taken from culture after CMV antigen stimulation. Receptors were obtained from a human donor in good health (CMV status not recorded). Some clones in this sample may be carry-over from other donors' samples.

This chain connects TRBV4-1 to TRBJ2-3, with no clear D. Germline lookup yields CDR1 MGHRA and CDR2 YSYEKL. With 2 bases removed from V and 2 bases from J, the gap between germline ends came to 11 bases. CDR3 size: 15 residues. The CDR3 spells CASSQTELYTDTQYF. For the CDR3, the DNA is TGCGCCAGCAGCCAAACTGAACTGTACACAGATACGCAGTATTTT.

This chain uses TRBV5-4 with TRBJ2-3; D is uncertain. Germline V gene sequence: CDR1 SGHNT, CDR2 YYREEE (reference sequence). The CDR3 covers 11 residues. The V gene lost 4 bases and the J gene lost 4 bases, with 4 bases spanning the gap. CDR3 bases: TGTGCCAGCAGCGACCCAGATACGCAGTATTTT. Amino acids: CASSDPDTQYF.

This clonotype was seen more than once but under ten times. The V gene is TRBV7-8, the J gene TRBJ2-1; TRBD1 agrees at 7 bases. Germline CDR1 is SGHVS and CDR2 is FQNEAQ. CDR3 length: 14 residues. V shed 4 bases and J 5 bases; nucleotides not matched to a gene: 5. CDR3 residues: CASSSPGQNNEQFF. The DNA for the CDR3 is TGTGCCAGCAGCTCACCGGGACAGAACAATGAGCAGTTCTTC.

This clonotype occurred a few times. V gene TRBV10-2 combines with J gene TRBJ2-7; D possibly corresponds to TRBD1 (5 bases). V dropped 6 bases and J dropped 3 bases, with 15 bases sitting between them. Per germline, CDR1 WSHSY and CDR2 SAAADI. The CDR3 runs to 14 residues. The CDR3 here is CASSPSKGNYEQYV. CDR3 DNA sequence: TGCGCCAGCAGCCCCTCGAAGGGGAACTACGAGCAGTACGTC.

This clonotype was picked up a small number of times. CDR3 coding DNA: TGTGCCAGCAGCTACTATTTACTGTCAGATACGCAGTATTTT. As protein: CASSYYLLSDTQYF. This chain uses TRBV7-2 with TRBJ2-3; D remains ambiguous. CDR1 and CDR2 from the germline V gene are SGHTA and FQGNSA. The CDR3 has 14 residues. Deletions cut 4 bases from V and 4 bases from J, with 12 bases between. Using reference TRBV7-2 and TRBJ2-3 for the parts outside the CDR3, the full variable domain is GAGVSQSPSNKVTEKGKDVELRCDPISGHTALYWYRQSLGQGLEFLIYFQGNSAPDKSGLPSDRFSAERTGGSVSTLTIQRTQQEDSAVYLCASSYYLLSDTQYFGPGTRLTVL.

The V gene is TRBV28, the J gene TRBJ2-3; D not certain. Trimming took 0 bases from V and 0 from J, leaving 4 bases between them. This CDR3 has 14 residues. Germline V gene data show CDR1 as MDHEN and CDR2 as SYDVKM. CDR3 DNA: TGTGCCAGCAGTTTATGGACTAGCACAGATACGCAGTATTTT. Encoded protein: CASSLWTSTDTQYF.

This clonotype was found a few times. The CDR3 here is CASSLPSGSSYNEQFF. The DNA of the CDR3 is TGCGCCAGCAGCTTGCCCTCGGGGAGCTCCTACAATGAGCAGTTCTTC. The chain joins TRBV5-1 to TRBJ2-1; a weak D match, TRBD2 (5 bases). The length of the CDR3 is 16 residues. CDR1 and CDR2 from the germline V gene are SGHRS and YFSETQ. The V end was cut by 1 base, the J end by 0 bases, with 11 bases between.

This clonotype was picked up a small number of times. The chain joins TRBV7-9 to TRBJ1-1; D ambiguous. This CDR3 region has 14 residues. Germline V gene data show CDR1 as SEHNR and CDR2 as FQNEAQ (reference sequence). V shed 5 bases and J shed 6 bases, with 16 bases lying between them. CDR3 sequence (DNA): TGTGCCAGCAGCCCCCCCCCACCGAATGCTGAAGCTTTCTTT. This encodes CASSPPPPNAEAFF.

The V gene is TRBV12-3 or TRBV12-4, the J gene TRBJ2-2; D possibly corresponds to TRBD1 (6 bases). V shed 1 base and J shed 3 bases, with 9 bases lying between them. CDR3 size: 15 residues. The CDR3: CASSLGTGYTGELFF. The CDR3 coding sequence is TGTGCCAGCAGTTTAGGTACAGGGTACACCGGGGAGCTGTTTTTT.

Note on this clonotype: This may be a read error: a much more frequent sequence differs by one nucleotide. CDR3 in amino acids: CASSPTLAESNEQFF. CDR3 DNA: TGTGCCAGCAGCCCAACACTAGCGGAATCGAATGAGCAGTTCTTC. This chain joins TRBV7-2 and TRBJ2-1, with TRBD2 matching 8 bases. CDR1 and CDR2 from the germline V gene are SGHTA and FQGNSA. The ends lost 5 bases at V and 7 bases at J; junction bases unmatched: 10. The CDR3 extends over 15 amino acids.

The V call is TRBV6-5, the J call TRBJ2-3; D gene ambiguous. The CDR3 is made up of 14 amino acids. Germline loops: CDR1 MNHEY, CDR2 SVGAGI. V gave up 6 bases and J gave up 2 bases, with 12 bases separating them. The CDR3 nucleotides are TGTGCCAGCAGCTCGAGGACCCACACAGATACGCAGTATTTT. Translating gives CASSSRTHTDTQYF.

This sequence joins TRBV4-1 and TRBJ1-1; 9 bases line up with TRBD1. CDR3 length: 16 amino acids. Germline CDR1 reads MGHRA; CDR2 reads YSYEKL. J gave up 4 bases and V 4 bases, and 10 bases lay outside the gene matches. The CDR3 protein is CASSLLQGAGGTEAFF. The CDR3 region has the DNA TGCGCCAGCAGCCTACTACAGGGGGCTGGGGGCACTGAAGCTTTCTTT.

The V and J genes are TRBV12-3 or TRBV12-4 and TRBJ2-5; D perhaps matches TRBD2 (5 bases). Trimming pared 9 bases from V and 5 bases from J, leaving 13 bases between. This CDR3 is built from 12 residues. CDR3 loop: CASSTRRETQYF. The CDR3 DNA follows: TGTGCCAGTTCAACTAGGCGGGAGACCCAGTACTTC.

J is TRBJ2-7 and V is TRBV4-1; the match to TRBD2 covers 7 bases. V was pared by 6 bases and J by 0 bases, with 8 bases of the junction left unmatched. CDR3 length: 15 residues. Germline V gene data show CDR1 as MGHRA and CDR2 as YSYEKL. The CDR3 DNA follows: TGCGCCAGCAGGTACCGGGACTACAGCTCCTACGAGCAGTACTTC. It encodes CASRYRDYSSYEQYF.

The chain carries TRBV7-4 and TRBJ2-2, with 7 bases matching TRBD1. Looked up from germline, CDR1 is SGHVT and CDR2 is SQSDAQ. This CDR3 is 16 amino acids long. Losses at the gene ends were 5 bases for V and 0 bases for J; bases not matched to a gene: 6. The CDR3 sequence: CASSPRGTANTGELFF. In DNA, the CDR3 is TGTGCCAGCAGCCCGAGGGGGACAGCGAACACCGGGGAGCTGTTTTTT.

The chain recombines TRBV7-4 with TRBJ2-7; D unclear. Germline-derived CDR1 and CDR2 are SGHVT and SQSDAQ. The CDR3 length is 14 residues. Between the trimmed V and J ends, which lost 1 base and 5 bases, there was a span of 12 bases. The CDR3 DNA is TGTGCCAGCAGCTTAGTTGTAGGGATCGACGAGCAGTACTTC. Residues: CASSLVVGIDEQYF. The full variable domain, with the rest looked up from reference TRBV7-4 and TRBJ2-7, is GAGVSQSPRYKVAKRGRDVALRCDSISGHVTLYWYRQTLGQGSEVLTYSQSDAQRDKSGRPSGRFSAERPERSVSTLKIQRTEQGDSAVYLCASSLVVGIDEQYFGPGTRLTVT.

V usage is TRBV7-8 and J usage is TRBJ2-7; D not resolved. This CDR3 region has 14 residues. V lost 2 bases to trimming and J lost 1 base, with 9 bases between them. CDR1 is SGHVS and CDR2 is FQNEAQ in the germline V gene. CDR3 region: CASSLSSHSYEQYF. The CDR3 region has the DNA TGTGCCAGCAGCTTATCGAGCCATTCCTACGAGCAGTACTTC.

This clonotype was counted a few times. CDR3 in DNA: TGCGCCAGCAACCCCCTCGGGACAATTTTGGCCTACGAGCAGTACTTC. It specifies CASNPLGTILAYEQYF. V is TRBV5-1 and J is TRBJ2-7, with D possibly TRBD1 on 6 matching bases. CDR3 length: 16 amino acids. Per the germline V gene, CDR1 is SGHRS and CDR2 is YFSETQ. The germline V and J ends were trimmed by 6 bases and 2 bases, with 21 bases remaining between them. The complete variable domain, with remaining parts taken from reference TRBV5-1 and TRBJ2-7, reads KAGVTQTPRYLIKTRGQQVTLSCSPISGHRSVSWYQQTPGQGLQFLFEYFSETQRNKGNFPGRFSGRQFSNSRSEMNVSTLELGDSALYLCASNPLGTILAYEQYFGPGTRLTVT.

Note on this clonotype: This may be a read error: a much more frequent sequence differs by one nucleotide. The chain joins TRBV7-2 to TRBJ2-5; D is unresolved. Trimming took 6 bases from V and 1 from J, leaving 3 bases between them. CDR3 length: 11 amino acids. The germline CDR1 and CDR2 sequences are SGHTA and FQGNSA. CDR3 bases: TGTGCCAGCAGGGCCCAAGAGACCCAGTACTTC. Protein sequence: CASRAQETQYF.

The genes are TRBV15 and TRBJ1-2, with D hard to call. V shed 1 base and J shed 0 bases, with 9 bases lying between them. The CDR3 has 15 residues. Germline V gives CDR1 LNHNV, CDR2 YYDKDF (reference sequence). CDR3 amino acids: CATSRGAATNYGYTF. CDR3 DNA sequence: TGTGCCACCAGCAGAGGGGCAGCCACTAACTATGGCTACACCTTC.

This clonotype has just a few counts. This chain links TRBV13 with TRBJ1-1, with D unresolved. Germline V gene sequence: CDR1 PRHDT, CDR2 FYEKMQ (reference sequence). The CDR3 covers 14 residues. Trimming shortened V by 5 bases and J by 1 base, and 11 bases separated the two germline ends. In DNA form, the CDR3 reads TGTGCCAGCAGCGACGGCGGATCGAACACTGAAGCTTTCTTT. Protein product: CASSDGGSNTEAFF.

V is TRBV28 and J is TRBJ2-1, with 9 nucleotides matching TRBD2. V trimming: 7 bases; J trimming: 6 bases; junction bases outside the gene matches: 7. The CDR3 is 14 amino acids. Germline V gene data show CDR1 as MDHEN and CDR2 as SYDVKM. This chain's CDR3 is CASKDAGGTNEQFF. The CDR3 DNA is TGTGCCAGCAAGGATGCGGGAGGGACCAATGAGCAGTTCTTC.